Listed below are T cell receptor beta chains from one sample, sequenced in a study of T cell responses to AZD1222 COVID-19 vaccine. The method was immunoSEQ multiplex PCR; TCRdb's version includes in-frame clones alone and lacks a portion of them. The table lists 130,000 or so clones, about nine tenths of them singletons, with roughly a tenth in the top ten. Sequenced here: peripheral blood, sampled 28 days after the second AZD1222 dose. The receptors originated from an adult who received the AZD1222 COVID-19 vaccine. Each CDR3 is given with its conserved first and last residue. D genes are given only for firm matches. Clone size is stated in some rows and not others, as once, few, many or a class when expanded.

once,TRBV12-5,.,TRBJ2-7,TGTGCTAGTGGTTTTAACGGACCATACGAGCAGTACTTC,CASGFNGPYEQYF
.,TRBV27,.,TRBJ2-1,TGTGCCAGCACCCCATGGGGATACAATGAGCAGTTCTTC,CASTPWGYNEQFF
.,TRBV24-1,.,TRBJ2-1,TGTGCCACCAGTGATTTGTTGGCGGATGAGCAGTTCTTC,CATSDLLADEQFF
.,TRBV4-1,.,TRBJ2-6,TGCGCCAGCAGCAACCGACAGTCGCAAGGGGCCAACGTCCTGACTTTC,CASSNRQSQGANVLTF
.,TRBV7-2,TRBD2,TRBJ2-4,TGTGCCAGCAGCTTAGTTCACAGCGGGGGGGCAGTCATTCAGTACTTC,CASSLVHSGGAVIQYF
once,TRBV4-3,TRBD1,TRBJ1-6,TGCGCCAGCAGCCCGACAGGGGCGGAAGGGGCCCTCCACTTT,CASSPTGAEGALHF
once,TRBV10-3,TRBD2,TRBJ2-4,TGTGCCATCAGTGAGTCAATTAGCGGGAGGGAAGGCATTCAGTACTTC,CAISESISGREGIQYF
.,TRBV18,.,TRBJ1-1,TGTGCCAGCTCGCACGTACCGCCGTTGACAGATGAGAACACTGAAGCTTTCTTT,CASSHVPPLTDENTEAFF
.,TRBV5-6,.,TRBJ2-5,TGTGCCAGCAGCTCCCGCCTAACAGGGATGGAGACCCAGTACTTC,CASSSRLTGMETQYF
.,TRBV7-6,.,TRBJ2-7,TGTGCCAGCGACGAGTCCGGGACACAAAAAACCTACGAGCAGTACTTC,CASDESGTQKTYEQYF
.,TRBV7-3,.,TRBJ2-2,TGTGCCAGCAGCCCAGGACAGAACACCGGGGAGCTGTTTTTT,CASSPGQNTGELFF
.,TRBV7-3,TRBD1,TRBJ1-2,TGTGCCAGCAGCCCCAGGGGGGGCCATTATGGCTACACCTTC,CASSPRGGHYGYTF
.,TRBV5-1,TRBD1,TRBJ1-1,TGCGCCAGCAGCTTAACGGGACAGACTAACACTGAAGCTTTCTTT,CASSLTGQTNTEAFF
.,TRBV19,.,TRBJ1-5,TGTGCCAGTAGTACCCTTACCGGGCCTAGGGCGGGGCAGCCCCAGCATTTT,CASSTLTGPRAGQPQHF
.,TRBV30,TRBD1,TRBJ1-1,TGTGCCTGGAGTCCTCGGGACAGGGACACTGAAGCTTTCTTT,CAWSPRDRDTEAFF
.,TRBV27,.,TRBJ1-1,TGTGCCAGCAGTAGCGGGTGGACTGAAGCTTTCTTT,CASSSGWTEAFF
.,TRBV9,.,TRBJ2-3,TGTGCCAGCAGCGTAGGTTCGACGGGGGGCGGAGGATATACGCAGTATTTT,CASSVGSTGGGGYTQYF
few,TRBV19,TRBD1,TRBJ1-1,TGTGCCAGTAGTATCCGGCGGGACAGATTCATGAACACTGAAGCTTTCTTT,CASSIRRDRFMNTEAFF
.,TRBV11-2,.,TRBJ1-3,TGTGCCAGCAGCGTCACAGGCGTCTCTGGAAACACCATATATTTT,CASSVTGVSGNTIYF
.,TRBV7-9,.,TRBJ1-5,TGTGCCAGCAGCTTAGGGCCCCAGGGTCAGCCCCAGCATTTT,CASSLGPQGQPQHF
.,TRBV7-8,TRBD2,TRBJ2-7,TGTGCCAGCAGCTTAGAACTAGCGGGAGGGAGCGGCGACGAGCAGTACTTC,CASSLELAGGSGDEQYF
.,TRBV5-8,TRBD2,TRBJ2-7,TGTGCCAGCAGCTCCGGACTAGCCTACGAGCAGTACTTC,CASSSGLAYEQYF
.,TRBV7-2,.,TRBJ1-2,TGTGCCAGCAGCTTAGTTGGAGGTGGGGACGATGGCTACACCTTC,CASSLVGGGDDGYTF
.,TRBV24-1,TRBD2,TRBJ2-1,TGTGCCACCGCAACTGTAGGGACTAGCGCGGAGAATGAGCAGTTCTTC,CATATVGTSAENEQFF
.,TRBV5-5,.,TRBJ2-2,TGTGCCAGCAGCTTGGATGGTCACCGTGCGAACACCGGGGAGCTGTTTTTT,CASSLDGHRANTGELFF
.,TRBV6-5,TRBD2,TRBJ2-2,TGTGCCAGCCTGGGGGCTAGCGGGTTAGCCGGGGAGCTGTTTTTT,CASLGASGLAGELFF
.,TRBV6-5,.,TRBJ1-2,TGTGCCAGCAGTTACAGGGAACGGGGTTTCTATGGCTACACCTTC,CASSYRERGFYGYTF
once,TRBV4-2,.,TRBJ1-2,TGTGCCAGCAGCCACATCCCTGAGGATGGCTACACCTTC,CASSHIPEDGYTF
.,TRBV19,TRBD2,TRBJ2-7,TGTGCCAGTAGTCTAGCGGGAACCTCCTACGAGCAGTACTTC,CASSLAGTSYEQYF
.,TRBV19,TRBD2,TRBJ2-3,TGTGCCAGTAGTATTTTCTTTCTAGCCGGGGGGAATACGCAGTATTTT,CASSIFFLAGGNTQYF
.,TRBV18,.,TRBJ1-2,TGTGCCAGCTCACCTTATGGCCGGGAGTATGGCTACACCTTC,CASSPYGREYGYTF
.,TRBV7-7,.,TRBJ2-2,TGTGCCAGCAGCGGAGGGACAGCTGGCGGGGAGCTGTTTTTT,CASSGGTAGGELFF
.,TRBV12-5,TRBD1,TRBJ1-4,TGTGCTACTGCGAGGAGGACAGGGGCCGCCGGGTATGAAAAACTGTTTTTT,CATARRTGAAGYEKLFF
.,TRBV7-2,.,TRBJ2-3,TGTGCCAGCAGCTTAGTACCGCGCAACTGGCGGGATACGCAGTATTTT,CASSLVPRNWRDTQYF
.,TRBV6-6,.,TRBJ1-5,TGTGCCAGCAGTATTCCCACCCATAATCAGCCCCAGCATTTT,CASSIPTHNQPQHF
.,TRBV6-5,.,TRBJ1-2,TGTGCCAGCAGTTACTCGTTTACGGGGTACGGCTATGGCTACACCTTC,CASSYSFTGYGYGYTF
.,TRBV2,.,TRBJ1-5,TGTGCCAGCAGTGACCCTCTGGACAGAATCTATAGCAATCAGCCCCAGCATTTT,CASSDPLDRIYSNQPQHF
.,TRBV7-7,.,TRBJ2-5,TGTGCTAGCAGTCCCAGGGGCCAAGAGACCCAGTACTTC,CASSPRGQETQYF
few,TRBV5-8,.,TRBJ1-5,TGTGCCAGCAGCTTGGAGGGGCACAGCAATCAGCCCCAGCATTTT,CASSLEGHSNQPQHF
.,TRBV11-1,.,TRBJ1-1,TGTGCCAGCAGCTTGGCAGGGTATGAAGCTTTCTTT,CASSLAGYEAFF
once,TRBV3-1/TRBV3-2,.,TRBJ1-2,TGTGCCAGCAGCCAACGGGACGGCCTTAACTATGGCTACACCTTC,CASSQRDGLNYGYTF
.,TRBV15,.,TRBJ1-1,TGTGCCACCAGCAGAGGCTCTAAGAACACTGAAGCTTTCTTT,CATSRGSKNTEAFF
.,TRBV27,.,TRBJ2-7,TGTGCCAGCAGTTTTAGGGGAAGAGCTCTCTACGAGCAGTACTTC,CASSFRGRALYEQYF
few,TRBV10-1,TRBD2,TRBJ2-1,TGCGCCAGCAGGCCCGGACTAGCAGGCGAGCAGTTCTTC,CASRPGLAGEQFF
once,TRBV25-1,TRBD1,TRBJ1-1,TGTGCCAGCAGTGAGCCGGGACAGGGTGCCACTGAAGCTTTCTTT,CASSEPGQGATEAFF
.,TRBV30,TRBD1,TRBJ1-3,TGTGCCTGGAACACCGGGACAGGAAACTCTGGAAACACCATATATTTT,CAWNTGTGNSGNTIYF
.,TRBV6-5,.,TRBJ2-7,TGTGCCAGCAGGAGGGGTGGACCGCCCTACGAGCAGTACTTC,CASRRGGPPYEQYF
.,TRBV2,.,TRBJ1-5,TGTGCCAGCAGGCCGGGACCATATCAGCCCCAGCATTTT,CASRPGPYQPQHF
once,TRBV12-3/TRBV12-4,.,TRBJ1-5,TGTGCCAGCAGTCGACAGGAGAATCAGCCCCAGCATTTT,CASSRQENQPQHF
.,TRBV19,.,TRBJ2-2,TGTGCCAGTAAAGTGGTGTCGAACACCGGGGAGCTGTTTTTT,CASKVVSNTGELFF
.,TRBV5-1,.,TRBJ2-7,TGCGCCAGCAGCTGGGGGGACAGTACCTACGAGCAGTACTTC,CASSWGDSTYEQYF
.,TRBV12-3/TRBV12-4,.,TRBJ1-1,TGTGCCAGCAGCCATAATCTGAACACTGAAGCTTTCTTT,CASSHNLNTEAFF
.,TRBV4-1,TRBD2,TRBJ2-1,TGCGCCAGCAGCCAATTTAGCGGGAGTTACAATGAGCAGTTCTTC,CASSQFSGSYNEQFF
.,TRBV27,TRBD1,TRBJ1-1,TGTGCCAGCAGTTCCCCATATGGTGGACAGGGCAACACTGAAGCTTTCTTT,CASSSPYGGQGNTEAFF
.,TRBV2,TRBD1,TRBJ1-4,TGTGCCAGTTTACAGGGGCGCCTTGCAACTAATGAAAAACTGTTTTTT,CASLQGRLATNEKLFF
.,TRBV7-8,.,TRBJ1-5,TGTGCCAGCAGCTATCAGGGAAGCAATCAGCCCCAGCATTTT,CASSYQGSNQPQHF
.,TRBV4-3,TRBD1,TRBJ2-1,TGCGCCAGCAGCCAAGGGGGACAGGGTTACAATGAGCAGTTCTTC,CASSQGGQGYNEQFF
.,TRBV6-5,TRBD2,TRBJ2-3,TGTGCCAGCAGTTACTCAACTAGCGCGGGGGCAGATACGCAGTATTTT,CASSYSTSAGADTQYF
.,TRBV7-8,TRBD2,TRBJ2-7,TGTGCCAGCAGCTTCGGCGGGGGGACCGAGCAGTACTTC,CASSFGGGTEQYF
.,TRBV6-5,.,TRBJ1-3,TGTGCCAGCAGGACTAACTCTGGAAACACCATATATTTT,CASRTNSGNTIYF